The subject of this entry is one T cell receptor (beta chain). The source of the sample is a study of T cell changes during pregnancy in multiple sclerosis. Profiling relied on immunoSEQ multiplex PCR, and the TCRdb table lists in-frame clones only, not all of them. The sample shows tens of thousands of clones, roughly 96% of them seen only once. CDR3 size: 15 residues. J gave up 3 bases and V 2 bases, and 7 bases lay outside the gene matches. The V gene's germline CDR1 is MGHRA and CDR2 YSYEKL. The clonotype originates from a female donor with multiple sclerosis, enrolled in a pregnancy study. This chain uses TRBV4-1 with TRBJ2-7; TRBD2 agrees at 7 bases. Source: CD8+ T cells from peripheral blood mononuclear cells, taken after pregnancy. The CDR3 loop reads CASSQMIGRGYEQYF. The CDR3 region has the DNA TGCGCCAGCAGCCAAATGATTGGGAGGGGCTACGAGCAGTACTTC.